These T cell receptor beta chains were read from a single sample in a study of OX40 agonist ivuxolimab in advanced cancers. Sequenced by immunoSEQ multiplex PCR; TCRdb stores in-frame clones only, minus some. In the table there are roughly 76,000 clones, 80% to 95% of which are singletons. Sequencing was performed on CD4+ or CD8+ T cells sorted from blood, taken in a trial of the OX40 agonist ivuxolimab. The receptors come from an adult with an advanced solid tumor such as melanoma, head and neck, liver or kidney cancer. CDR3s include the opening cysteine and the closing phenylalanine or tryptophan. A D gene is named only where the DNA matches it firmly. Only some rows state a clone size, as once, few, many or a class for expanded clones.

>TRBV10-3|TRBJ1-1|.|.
TGTGCCATCAGTGAACCGCAAGGAACTGAAGCTTTCTTT
CAISEPQGTEAFF
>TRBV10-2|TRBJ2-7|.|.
TGCGCCAGCAGTGCCAGCCAACCTAACGAGCAGTACTTC
CASSASQPNEQYF
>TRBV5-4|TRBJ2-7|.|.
TGTGCCAGCAGCTTGGGTCGGAACGAGCAGTACTTC
CASSLGRNEQYF
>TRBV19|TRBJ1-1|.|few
TGTGCCAGTAGTATAGAGGTCCAGATTGCTGAAGCTTTCTTT
CASSIEVQIAEAFF
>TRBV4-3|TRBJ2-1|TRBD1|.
TGCGCCAGCAGGCGCCACCGGGACAGCTACAATGAGCAGTTCTTC
CASRRHRDSYNEQFF
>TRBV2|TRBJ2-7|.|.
TGTGCCAGCATGGGCCACGAGCAGTACTTC
CASMGHEQYF
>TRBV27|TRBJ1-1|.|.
TGTGCCAGCAGTCCCCTTTACGGGACGAAGACTGAAGCTTTCTTT
CASSPLYGTKTEAFF
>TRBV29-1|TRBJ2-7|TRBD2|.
TGCAGCGTTGAACTAGCGGGAAGGAATCTCCACGAGCAGTACTTC
CSVELAGRNLHEQYF
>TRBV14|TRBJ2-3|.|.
TGTGCCAGCAGCCAAGTCAACACAGATACGCAGTATTTT
CASSQVNTDTQYF
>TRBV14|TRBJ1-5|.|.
TGTGCCAGCAGCCAGGGTCGTCAGCCCCAGCATTTT
CASSQGRQPQHF
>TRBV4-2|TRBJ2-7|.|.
TGTGCCAGCAGCCAATACGGAAGGGTTAGCTCCTACGAGCAGTACTTC
CASSQYGRVSSYEQYF
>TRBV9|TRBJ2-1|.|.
TGTGCCAGCAGCCCCTTTGATAGCGGAGGTGAGCAGTTCTTC
CASSPFDSGGEQFF
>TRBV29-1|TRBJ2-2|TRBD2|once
TGCAGCCATTCACGAGGGGATAGCGGGAGGTCGGATTTGAACACCGGGGAGCTGTTTTTT
CSHSRGDSGRSDLNTGELFF
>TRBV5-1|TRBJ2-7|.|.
TGCGCCAGCAGCTTACGGGGAAGTACCGACGAGCAGTACTTC
CASSLRGSTDEQYF
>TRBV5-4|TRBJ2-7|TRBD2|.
TGTGCCAGCAGCTTGACTAGCGGAAGCTCCTACGAGCAGTACTTC
CASSLTSGSSYEQYF
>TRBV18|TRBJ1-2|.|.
TGTGCCAGCTCACCAACACCTAACTATGGCTACACCTTC
CASSPTPNYGYTF
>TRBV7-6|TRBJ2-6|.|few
TGTGCCAGCAGTACAGGGTCTGGGGCCAACGTCCTGACTTTC
CASSTGSGANVLTF
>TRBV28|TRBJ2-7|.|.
TGTGCCAGCCATTCGTGGGTGGTGGGAGGCCTCCTTGACGAGCAGTACTTC
CASHSWVVGGLLDEQYF
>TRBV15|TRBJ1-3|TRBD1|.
TGTGCCACCAGCTCACGGACAGGGCCGTCTGGAAACACCATATATTTT
CATSSRTGPSGNTIYF
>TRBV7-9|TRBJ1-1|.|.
TGTGCCAGCATCCTTCTCACAGGGAACACTGAAGCTTTCTTT
CASILLTGNTEAFF
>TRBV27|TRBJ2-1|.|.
TGTGCCAGCAGAGGGTATGCTGGGTACAATGAGCAGTTCTTC
CASRGYAGYNEQFF
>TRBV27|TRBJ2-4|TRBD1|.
TGTGCCAGCAGTACAGGACAGGGAAACATTCAGTACTTC
CASSTGQGNIQYF
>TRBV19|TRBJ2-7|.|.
TGTGCCAGTAGTATTCAGTCTCTCGAGCAGTACTTC
CASSIQSLEQYF
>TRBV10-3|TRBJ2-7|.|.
TGTGCCATCAGTGACCGGGACAAAAAAACGAACTACGAGCAGTACTTC
CAISDRDKKTNYEQYF
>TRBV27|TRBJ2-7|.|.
TGTGCCAGTAGTTGGGGGGCAGGGTACGAGCAGTACTTC
CASSWGAGYEQYF
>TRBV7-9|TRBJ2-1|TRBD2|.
TGTGCCAGCAGCCCCCCTGAAAGCGGGGTGAGCTCCTACAATGAGCAGTTCTTC
CASSPPESGVSSYNEQFF